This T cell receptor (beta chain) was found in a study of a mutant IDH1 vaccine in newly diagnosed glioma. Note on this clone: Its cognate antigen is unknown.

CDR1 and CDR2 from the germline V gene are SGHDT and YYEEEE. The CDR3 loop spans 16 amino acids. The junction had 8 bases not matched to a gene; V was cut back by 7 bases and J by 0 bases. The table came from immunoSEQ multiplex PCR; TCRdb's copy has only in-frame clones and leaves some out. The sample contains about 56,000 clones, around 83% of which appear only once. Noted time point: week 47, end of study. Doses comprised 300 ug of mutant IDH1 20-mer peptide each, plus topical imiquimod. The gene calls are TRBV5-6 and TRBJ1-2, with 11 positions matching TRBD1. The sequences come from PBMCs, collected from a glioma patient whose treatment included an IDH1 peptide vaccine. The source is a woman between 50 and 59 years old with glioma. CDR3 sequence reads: CASSRDRGDPNYGYTF. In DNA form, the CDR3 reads TGTGCCAGCTCTAGGGACAGGGGGGATCCTAACTATGGCTACACCTTC.